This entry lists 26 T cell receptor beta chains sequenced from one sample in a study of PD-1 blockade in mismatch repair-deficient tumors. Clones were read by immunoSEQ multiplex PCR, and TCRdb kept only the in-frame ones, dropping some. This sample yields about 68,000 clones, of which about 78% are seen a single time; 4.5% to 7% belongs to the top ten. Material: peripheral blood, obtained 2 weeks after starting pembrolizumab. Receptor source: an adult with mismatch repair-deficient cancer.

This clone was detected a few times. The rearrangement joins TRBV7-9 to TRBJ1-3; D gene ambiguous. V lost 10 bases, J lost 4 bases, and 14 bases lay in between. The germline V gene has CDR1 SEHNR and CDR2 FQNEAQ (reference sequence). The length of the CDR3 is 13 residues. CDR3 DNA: TGTGCCACCGTAGCCCTACCAGGAAACACCATATATTTT. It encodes CATVALPGNTIYF.

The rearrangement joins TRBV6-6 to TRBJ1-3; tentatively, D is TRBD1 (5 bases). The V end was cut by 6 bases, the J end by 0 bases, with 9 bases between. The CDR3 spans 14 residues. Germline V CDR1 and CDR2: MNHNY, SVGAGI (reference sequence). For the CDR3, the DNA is TGTGCCAGCAGGGGGGAAAGCTCTGGAAACACCATATATTTT. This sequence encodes CASRGESSGNTIYF.

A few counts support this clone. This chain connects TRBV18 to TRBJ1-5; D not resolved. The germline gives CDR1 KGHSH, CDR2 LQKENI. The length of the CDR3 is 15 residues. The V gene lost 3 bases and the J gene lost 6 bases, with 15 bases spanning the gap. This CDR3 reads CASSPEIAGGQPQHF. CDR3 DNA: TGTGCCAGCTCACCTGAAATAGCCGGAGGTCAGCCCCAGCATTTT.

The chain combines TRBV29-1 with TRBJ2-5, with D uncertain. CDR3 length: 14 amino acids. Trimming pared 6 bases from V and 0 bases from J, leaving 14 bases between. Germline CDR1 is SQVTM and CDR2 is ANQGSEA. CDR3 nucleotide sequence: TGCAGCGTGGAACCGGGTCTCAACCAAGAGACCCAGTACTTC. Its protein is CSVEPGLNQETQYF. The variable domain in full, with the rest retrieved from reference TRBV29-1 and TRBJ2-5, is SAVISQKPSRDICQRGTSLTIQCQVDSQVTMMFWYRQQPGQSLTLIATANQGSEATYESGFVIDKFPISRPNLTFSTLTVSNMSPEDSSIYLCSVEPGLNQETQYFGPGTRLLVL.

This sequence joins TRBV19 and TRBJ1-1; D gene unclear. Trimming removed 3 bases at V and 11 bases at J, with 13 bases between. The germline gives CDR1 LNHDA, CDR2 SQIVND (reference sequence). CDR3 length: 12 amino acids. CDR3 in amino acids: CASSIGSMWAFF. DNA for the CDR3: TGTGCCAGTAGTATCGGCAGTATGTGGGCTTTCTTT.

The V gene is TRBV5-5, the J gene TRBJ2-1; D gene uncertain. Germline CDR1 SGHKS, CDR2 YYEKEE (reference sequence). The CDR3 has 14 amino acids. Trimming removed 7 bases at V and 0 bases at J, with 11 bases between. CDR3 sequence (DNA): TGTGCCAGCGCAAGCGTAAGCTCCTACAATGAGCAGTTCTTC. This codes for CASASVSSYNEQFF. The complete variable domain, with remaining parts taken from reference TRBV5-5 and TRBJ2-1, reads DAGVTQSPTHLIKTRGQQVTLRCSPISGHKSVSWYQQVLGQGPQFIFQYYEKEERGRGNFPDRFSARQFPNYSSELNVNALLLGDSALYLCASASVSSYNEQFFGPGTRLTVL.

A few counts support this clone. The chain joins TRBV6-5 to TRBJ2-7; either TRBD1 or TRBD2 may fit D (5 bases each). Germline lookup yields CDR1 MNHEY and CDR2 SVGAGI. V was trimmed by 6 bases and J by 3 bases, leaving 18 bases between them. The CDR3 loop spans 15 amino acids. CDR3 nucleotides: TGTGCCAGCAGCCCGGGGCCGCCCGGGAACTACGAGCAGTACTTC. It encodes CASSPGPPGNYEQYF.

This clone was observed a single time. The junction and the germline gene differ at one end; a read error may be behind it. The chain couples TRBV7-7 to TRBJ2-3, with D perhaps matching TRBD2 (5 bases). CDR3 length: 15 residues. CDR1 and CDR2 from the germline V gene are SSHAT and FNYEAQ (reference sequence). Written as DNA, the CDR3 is TGTGCTAGCAGCTTAGCGCTAGCAGGCACAGATACGCAGTATTTT. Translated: CASSLALAGTDTQYF.

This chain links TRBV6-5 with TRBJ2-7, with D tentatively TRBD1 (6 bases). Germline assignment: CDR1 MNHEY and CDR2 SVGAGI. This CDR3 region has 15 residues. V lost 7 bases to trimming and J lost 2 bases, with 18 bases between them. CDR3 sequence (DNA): TGTGCCAGCAACCAAAGGACAGATGGGGCCTACGAGCAGTACTTC. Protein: CASNQRTDGAYEQYF.

In DNA form, the CDR3 reads TGTGCCAGCAGCTTAGACGGAGGGGGACAAGAGACCCAGTACTTC. Residues: CASSLDGGGQETQYF. The rearrangement joins TRBV7-8 to TRBJ2-5; D could derive from TRBD1 or TRBD2 (6 bases each). The ends were cut back, 1 base at V and 2 bases at J, with 11 bases in the middle. The CDR3 contains 15 residues. Germline loops: CDR1 SGHVS, CDR2 FQNEAQ.

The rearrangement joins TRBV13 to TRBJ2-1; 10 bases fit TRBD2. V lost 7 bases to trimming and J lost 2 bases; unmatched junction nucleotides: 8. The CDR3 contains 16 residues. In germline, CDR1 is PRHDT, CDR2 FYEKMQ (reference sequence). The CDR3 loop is CASIRLGLAAYNEQFF. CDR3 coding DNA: TGTGCCAGCATCCGATTAGGACTAGCGGCCTACAATGAGCAGTTCTTC. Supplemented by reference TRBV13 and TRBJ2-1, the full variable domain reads AAGVIQSPRHLIKEKRETATLKCYPIPRHDTVYWYQQGPGQDPQFLISFYEKMQSDKGSIPDRFSAQQFSDYHSELNMSSLELGDSALYFCASIRLGLAAYNEQFFGPGTRLTVL.

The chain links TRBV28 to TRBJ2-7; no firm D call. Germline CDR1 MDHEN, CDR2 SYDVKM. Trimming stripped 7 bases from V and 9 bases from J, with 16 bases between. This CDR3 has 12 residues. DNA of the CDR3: TGTGCCAGCACCCTAGGAACCTTGGGGCAGTACTTC. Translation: CASTLGTLGQYF.

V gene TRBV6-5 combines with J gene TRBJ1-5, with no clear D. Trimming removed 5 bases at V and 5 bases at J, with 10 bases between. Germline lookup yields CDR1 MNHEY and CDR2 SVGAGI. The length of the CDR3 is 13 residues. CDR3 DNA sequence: TGTGCCAGCAGTATTATCGAATATCAGCCCCAGCATTTT. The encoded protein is CASSIIEYQPQHF.

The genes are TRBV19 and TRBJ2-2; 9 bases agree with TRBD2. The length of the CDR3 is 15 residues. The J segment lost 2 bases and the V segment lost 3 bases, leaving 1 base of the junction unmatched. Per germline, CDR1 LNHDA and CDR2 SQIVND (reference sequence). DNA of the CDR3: TGTGCCAGTAGTATCCTAGCGGGAAACACCGGGGAGCTGTTTTTT. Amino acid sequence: CASSILAGNTGELFF.

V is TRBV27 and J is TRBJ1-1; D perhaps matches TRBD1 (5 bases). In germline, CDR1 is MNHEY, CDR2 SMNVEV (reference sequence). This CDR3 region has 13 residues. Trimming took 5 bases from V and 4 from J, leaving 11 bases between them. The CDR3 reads CASSAGTRTEAFF. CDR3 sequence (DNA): TGTGCCAGCAGTGCCGGGACGCGCACTGAAGCTTTCTTT.

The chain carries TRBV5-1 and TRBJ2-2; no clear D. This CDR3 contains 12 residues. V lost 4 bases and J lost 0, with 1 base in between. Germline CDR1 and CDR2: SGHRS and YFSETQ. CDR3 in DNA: TGCGCCAGCAGCGCGAACACCGGGGAGCTGTTTTTT. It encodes CASSANTGELFF.

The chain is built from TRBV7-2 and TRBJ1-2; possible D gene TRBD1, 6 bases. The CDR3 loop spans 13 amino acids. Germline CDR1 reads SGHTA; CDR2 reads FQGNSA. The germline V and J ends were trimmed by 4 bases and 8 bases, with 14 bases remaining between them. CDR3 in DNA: TGTGCCAGCAGCTCGCAACAGGGACGAGGCTACACCTTC. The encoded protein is CASSSQQGRGYTF.

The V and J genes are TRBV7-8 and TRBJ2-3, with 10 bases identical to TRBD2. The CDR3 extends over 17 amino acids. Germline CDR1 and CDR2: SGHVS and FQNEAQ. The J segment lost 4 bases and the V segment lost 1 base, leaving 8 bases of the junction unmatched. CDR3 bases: TGTGCCAGCAGCTTAGTTGCTAGCGGGAGAGGTTCAGATACGCAGTATTTT. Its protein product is CASSLVASGRGSDTQYF. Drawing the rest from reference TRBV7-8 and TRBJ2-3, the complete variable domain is GAGVSQSPRYKVAKRGQDVALRCDPISGHVSLFWYQQALGQGPEFLTYFQNEAQLDKSGLPSDRFFAERPEGSVSTLKIQRTQQEDSAVYLCASSLVASGRGSDTQYFGPGTRLTVL.

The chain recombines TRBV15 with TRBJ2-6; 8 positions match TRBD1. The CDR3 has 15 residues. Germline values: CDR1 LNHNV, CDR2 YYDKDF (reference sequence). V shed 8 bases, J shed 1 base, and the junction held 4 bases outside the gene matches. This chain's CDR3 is CATRTGISGANVLTF. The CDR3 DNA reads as TGTGCCACCCGGACAGGGATATCTGGGGCCAACGTCCTGACTTTC.

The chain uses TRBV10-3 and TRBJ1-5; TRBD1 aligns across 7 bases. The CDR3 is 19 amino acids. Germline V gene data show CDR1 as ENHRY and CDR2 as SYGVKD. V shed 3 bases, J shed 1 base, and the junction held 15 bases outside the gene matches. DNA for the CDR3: TGTGCCATCAGTGACATGGCAGGGGGTCCGATGAGAAGCAATCAGCCCCAGCATTTT. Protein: CAISDMAGGPMRSNQPQHF.

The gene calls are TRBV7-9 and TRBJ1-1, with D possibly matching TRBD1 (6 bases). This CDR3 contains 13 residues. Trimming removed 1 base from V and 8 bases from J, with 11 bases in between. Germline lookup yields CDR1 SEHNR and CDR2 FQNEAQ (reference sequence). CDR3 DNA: TGTGCCAGCAGCTTAGGACCAGACAGGGAAGCTTTCTTT. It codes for CASSLGPDREAFF.

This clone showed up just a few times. Written as DNA, the CDR3 is TGTGCCAGCAGCTTGGGGATTGGGGCGGGATCGAGCACAGATACGCAGTATTTT. This sequence encodes CASSLGIGAGSSTDTQYF. The chain employs TRBV7-3 and TRBJ2-3, with a tentative D call TRBD2 (6 bases). Trimming stripped 3 bases from V and 0 bases from J, with 19 bases between. CDR3 length: 18 residues. Germline V gene data show CDR1 as SGHTA and CDR2 as FQGTGA.

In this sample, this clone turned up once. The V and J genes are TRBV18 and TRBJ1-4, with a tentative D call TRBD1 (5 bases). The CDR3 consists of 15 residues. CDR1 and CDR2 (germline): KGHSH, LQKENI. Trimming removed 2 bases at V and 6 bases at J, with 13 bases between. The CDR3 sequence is CASSPNARGYEKLFF. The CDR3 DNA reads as TGTGCCAGCTCACCAAACGCGCGGGGGTATGAAAAACTGTTTTTT.

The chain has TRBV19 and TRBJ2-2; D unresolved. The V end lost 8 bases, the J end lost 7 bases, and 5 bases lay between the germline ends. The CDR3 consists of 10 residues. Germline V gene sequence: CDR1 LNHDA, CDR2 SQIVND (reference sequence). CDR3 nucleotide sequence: TGTGCCAGTGAAGGCGGGGAGCTGTTTTTT. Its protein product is CASEGGELFF.

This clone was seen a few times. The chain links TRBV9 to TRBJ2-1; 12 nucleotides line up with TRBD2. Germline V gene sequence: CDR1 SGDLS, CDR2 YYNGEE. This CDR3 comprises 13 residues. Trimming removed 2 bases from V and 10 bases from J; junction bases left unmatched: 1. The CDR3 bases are TGTGCCAGCAGCGTTGGGACTAGCGGGGAGCAGTTCTTC. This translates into CASSVGTSGEQFF.

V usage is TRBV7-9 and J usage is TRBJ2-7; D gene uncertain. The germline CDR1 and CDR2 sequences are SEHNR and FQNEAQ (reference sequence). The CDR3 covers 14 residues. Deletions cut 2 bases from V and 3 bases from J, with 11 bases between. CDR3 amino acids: CASSLFSDLYEQYF. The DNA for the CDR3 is TGTGCCAGCAGCTTATTCTCAGACCTCTACGAGCAGTACTTC. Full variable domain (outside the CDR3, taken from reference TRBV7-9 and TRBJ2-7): DTGVSQNPRHKITKRGQNVTFRCDPISEHNRLYWYRQTLGQGPEFLTYFQNEAQLEKSRLLSDRFSAERPKGSFSTLEIQRTEQGDSAMYLCASSLFSDLYEQYFGPGTRLTVT.